The 11 T cell receptor beta chains below come from one sample, sequenced in a study of cytomegalovirus exposure and HLA in healthy donors. The repertoire was sequenced with immunoSEQ multiplex PCR; TCRdb's copy has only in-frame clones and lacks some. The table records some 180,000 clones, about 89% of them present only once. The specimen was PBMCs. The receptors derive from a man under 40 in good health and CMV-seropositive.

With regard to this clone: The same CDR3 also results from other DNA sequences found in this sample. The rearrangement uses TRBV27 and TRBJ2-7; D is undetermined. The length of the CDR3 is 13 residues. V was pared by 5 bases and J by 0 bases, with 8 bases between. Germline CDR1 reads MNHEY; CDR2 reads SMNVEV (reference sequence). The CDR3 sequence is CASSVLASYEQYF. The CDR3 nucleotides read TGTGCCAGCAGTGTGCTGGCCTCCTACGAGCAGTACTTC.

The CDR3 nucleotides are TGCGCCAGCAGCTCGAAGCTCGGGACTAGCGGGGGAGACACCGGGGAGCTGTTTTTT. Translated: CASSSKLGTSGGDTGELFF. This sequence joins TRBV5-1 and TRBJ2-2; TRBD2 agrees at 14 bases. The germline V gene encodes CDR1 SGHRS and CDR2 YFSETQ. The CDR3 is 19 amino acids. The V segment lost 3 bases and the J segment 3 bases; nucleotides outside the gene matches: 10.

The chain uses TRBV27 and TRBJ2-6, with TRBD1 matching 7 bases. The CDR3 covers 19 residues. V lost 4 bases to trimming and J lost 0 bases; unmatched junction nucleotides: 12. CDR1 is MNHEY and CDR2 is SMNVEV in the germline V gene (reference sequence). The CDR3 protein is CASSYYRDRRRSGANVLTF. The CDR3 nucleotides read TGTGCCAGCAGTTACTACCGGGACAGACGACGCTCTGGGGCCAACGTCCTGACTTTC.

This chain joins TRBV9 and TRBJ2-1; the D is unclear. The V and J ends lost 0 bases and 0 bases respectively, with 4 bases between them. The CDR3 totals 14 residues. Germline values: CDR1 SGDLS, CDR2 YYNGEE. DNA of the CDR3: TGTGCCAGCAGCGTAGGAAACTCCTACAATGAGCAGTTCTTC. It codes for CASSVGNSYNEQFF.

V gene TRBV7-9 combines with J gene TRBJ2-2; the match to TRBD2 covers 10 bases. Trimming at V came to 5 bases and at J to 4 bases, leaving 7 bases not matched to a gene. Germline CDR1 and CDR2: SEHNR and FQNEAQ (reference sequence). CDR3 length: 16 amino acids. The CDR3 spells CASSPTSGVFTGELFF. DNA of the CDR3: TGTGCCAGCAGCCCTACTAGCGGGGTTTTCACCGGGGAGCTGTTTTTT.

The CDR3 sequence: CSVEMFSGHEQYF. For the CDR3, the DNA is TGCAGCGTTGAAATGTTCAGCGGGCACGAGCAGTACTTC. The rearrangement uses TRBV29-1 and TRBJ2-7; possibly TRBD2 for D (6 bases). Germline CDR1 SQVTM, CDR2 ANQGSEA. V lost 2 bases, J lost 5 bases, and 13 bases lay in between. This CDR3 spans 13 amino acids.

The chain combines TRBV30 with TRBJ2-2; D is unclear. Trimming took 5 bases from V and 2 from J, leaving 3 bases between them. The CDR3 length is 11 residues. Looked up from germline, CDR1 is GTSNPN and CDR2 is SVGIG (reference sequence). Here the CDR3 reads CAWGNTGELFF. The CDR3 nucleotides are TGTGCCTGGGGAAACACCGGGGAGCTGTTTTTT.

This clone appeared once. This chain joins TRBV2 and TRBJ2-3; D remains unclear. Germline CDR1 SNHLY, CDR2 FYNNEI. CDR3 length: 11 amino acids. The germline V and J ends were trimmed by 3 bases and 9 bases, with 7 bases remaining between them. CDR3 loop: CASSDGQTQYF. The CDR3 region has the DNA TGTGCCAGCAGTGACGGCCAAACGCAGTATTTT.

This chain connects TRBV7-9 to TRBJ2-6; 7 bases match TRBD2. Germline CDR1 is SEHNR and CDR2 is FQNEAQ (reference sequence). CDR3 length equals 16 residues. V was pared by 4 bases and J by 4 bases, with 7 bases of the junction left unmatched. The CDR3 loop is CASSSGLHLGANVLTF. The DNA for the CDR3 is TGTGCCAGCAGCTCGGGACTACACCTGGGGGCCAACGTCCTGACTTTC.

This clone has only one observation. The chain joins TRBV5-1 to TRBJ2-3; D not resolved. With 4 bases removed from V and 0 bases from J, the gap between germline ends came to 12 bases. Germline V CDR1 and CDR2: SGHRS, YFSETQ. The CDR3 is 15 residues long. CDR3 in DNA: TGCGCCAGCAGCCCTTTTACGACTAGCACAGATACGCAGTATTTT. It is translated as CASSPFTTSTDTQYF.

The rearrangement links TRBV29-1 to TRBJ2-1; D not certain. CDR3 size: 13 residues. Germline V gene lookup returns CDR1 SQVTM and CDR2 ANQGSEA. V was clipped by 4 bases and J by 6 bases, with 13 bases between them. The CDR3 here is CSVAQAFGNEQFF. As DNA, the CDR3 is TGCAGCGTTGCCCAGGCTTTCGGCAATGAGCAGTTCTTC.